This TCR beta chain was observed in a study of T cell responses to AZD1222 COVID-19 vaccine. Measured with immunoSEQ multiplex PCR; TCRdb has only the in-frame clones, and not every one. The sample records about 75,000 clones, roughly 84% being singletons. The CDR3 is 13 amino acids. Germline CDR1 and CDR2: MNHEY and SVGAGI. The V and J ends lost 6 bases and 3 bases respectively, with 11 bases between them. This clonotype was sampled from an adult who received the AZD1222 COVID-19 vaccine. V is TRBV6-5 and J is TRBJ1-1; perhaps TRBD1 as D (6 bases). Sequencing was performed on peripheral blood, taken 28 days after the second AZD1222 dose. CDR3 nucleotides: TGTGCCAGCAGGGGTGGACAGTACACTGAAGCTTTCTTT. Protein sequence: CASRGGQYTEAFF.